This TCR beta chain was documented in a study of blood T cells in healthy people across ages. Study conclusions and caveats: Strongly correlated with naive T cell percentage was TCR beta diversity.

This clonotype was seen only a few times. The antigen is not known. V lost 6 bases, J lost 6 bases, and 15 bases lay in between. There are 14 residues in the CDR3. Germline loops: CDR1 LGHDT, CDR2 YNNKEL (reference sequence). For the second PCR, which ran for roughly 6 to 11 cycles, a sample-barcoded 5' primer and a J-beta primer mix were used. MiXCR, run by TCRdb on the 5' RACE reads, gives a single entry per CDR3 protein. Here the sample spans some 1,800,000 distinct CDR3 sequences, around 40% being singletons. The specimen was blood. The TCR comes from a human donor in good health. The rearrangement joins TRBV3-1 to TRBJ1-5; D not certain. The CDR3 sequence is CASSQRAHAQPQHF. CDR3 nucleotide sequence: TGTGCCAGCAGTCAAAGGGCTCATGCTCAGCCCCAGCATTTT.